This record looks at one T cell receptor beta chain sequence and its context. The V end was cut by 4 bases, the J end by 0 bases, with 7 bases between. Germline lookup yields CDR1 ENHRY and CDR2 SYGVKD. The CDR3 loop spans 14 amino acids. The source of the sample is a study of T cell changes during pregnancy in multiple sclerosis. Sequencing was performed with immunoSEQ multiplex PCR; in TCRdb, only in-frame clones are kept and a portion is missing. The sample lists roughly 110,000 clones, approximately 90% occurring once. J is TRBJ1-5 and V is TRBV10-3; weak D call: TRBD1 (5 bases). The origin of this receptor is a female donor with multiple sclerosis, enrolled in a pregnancy study. Sequences were derived from peripheral blood, sampled after pregnancy. DNA for the CDR3: TGTGCCATCAGTGGGGGGGATAGCAATCAGCCCCAGCATTTT. This encodes CAISGGDSNQPQHF.